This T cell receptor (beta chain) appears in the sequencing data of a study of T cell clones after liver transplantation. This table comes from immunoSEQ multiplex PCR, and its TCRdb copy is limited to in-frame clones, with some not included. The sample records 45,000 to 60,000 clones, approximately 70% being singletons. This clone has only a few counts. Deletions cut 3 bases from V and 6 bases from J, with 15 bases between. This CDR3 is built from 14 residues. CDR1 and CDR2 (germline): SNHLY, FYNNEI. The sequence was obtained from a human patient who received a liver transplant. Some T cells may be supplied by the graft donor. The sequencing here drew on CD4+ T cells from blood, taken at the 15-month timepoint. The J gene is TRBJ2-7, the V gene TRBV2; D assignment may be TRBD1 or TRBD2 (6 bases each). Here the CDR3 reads CASSEVGGAGEQYF. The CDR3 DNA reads TGTGCCAGCAGTGAGGTGGGGGGCGCGGGCGAGCAGTACTTC.